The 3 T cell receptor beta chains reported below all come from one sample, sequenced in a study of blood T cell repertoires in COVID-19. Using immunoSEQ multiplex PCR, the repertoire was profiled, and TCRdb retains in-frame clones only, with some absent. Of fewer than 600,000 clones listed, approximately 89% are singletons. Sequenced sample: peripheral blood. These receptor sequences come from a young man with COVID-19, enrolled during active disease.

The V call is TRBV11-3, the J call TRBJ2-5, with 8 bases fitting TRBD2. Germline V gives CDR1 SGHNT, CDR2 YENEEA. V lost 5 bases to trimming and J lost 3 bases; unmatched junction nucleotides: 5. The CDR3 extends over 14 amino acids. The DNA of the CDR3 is TGTGCCAGCAGCCTGCAAGCGGGAGAAGAGACCCAGTACTTC. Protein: CASSLQAGEETQYF.

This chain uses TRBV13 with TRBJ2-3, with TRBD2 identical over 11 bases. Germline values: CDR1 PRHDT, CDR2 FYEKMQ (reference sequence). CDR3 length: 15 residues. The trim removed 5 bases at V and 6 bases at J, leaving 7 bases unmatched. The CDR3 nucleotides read TGTGCCAGCAGCACCCTAGCGGGGGGCGTGGATACGCAGTATTTT. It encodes CASSTLAGGVDTQYF.

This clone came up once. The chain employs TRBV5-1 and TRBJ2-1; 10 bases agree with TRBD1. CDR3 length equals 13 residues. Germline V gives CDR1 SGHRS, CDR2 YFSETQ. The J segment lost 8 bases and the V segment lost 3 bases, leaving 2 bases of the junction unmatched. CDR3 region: CASSWTGGDEQFF. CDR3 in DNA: TGCGCCAGCAGCTGGACAGGGGGGGATGAGCAGTTCTTC.